The clone carrying this TCR beta chain was detected a few times. The antigen remains unidentified. Time point: roughly 6 months of natalizumab therapy. The entry originates in a study of multiple sclerosis patients with progressive multifocal leukoencephalopathy. Findings and limits, study-wide: Findings may reflect JC virus infection or just general immunocompromise. At PML onset, no shared TRBV or TRBJ gene usage was seen. In most PML patients, TRB repertoires appeared less diverse by entropy.

The CDR3 spans 15 residues. CDR1 is SGDLS, CDR2 YYNGEE, per germline. V lost 3 bases and J lost 5, with 17 bases in between. TCRdb's table, derived via immunoSEQ multiplex PCR, lists solely in-frame clones and lacks some. The table shows 29,000 or so clones, with about nine tenths occurring only once. The sequence was obtained from a human donor with multiple sclerosis. The chain links TRBV9 to TRBJ2-5; TRBD2 is a possible D gene (6 bases). The material sequenced was PBMCs, taken from a patient treated with natalizumab. CDR3 DNA: TGTGCCAGCAGCGCCGCTGGCGTCCGGGGGGAGACCCAGTACTTC. Its protein is CASSAAGVRGETQYF.